This TCR beta chain was sequenced in a study of cytomegalovirus exposure and HLA in healthy donors. Study-wide results and limits: The dataset shows that most TCR sequences were rare, while some public TCRs occurred in many donors. Specific recognition of CMV antigens was confirmed in vitro for a few chains (all CMV-associated).

This clone was detected only a few times. Its target is not known. It was the roughly 110-subject validation cohort, separate from the approximately 680-subject first cohort, to which the donors belonged. Produced via immunoSEQ multiplex PCR; TCRdb's table is partial and in-frame only. This sample has 250,000 to 300,000 clones, with 65% to 90% found just once. This CDR3 is built from 14 residues. Trimming stripped 5 bases from V and 4 bases from J, with 9 bases between. Germline-derived CDR1 and CDR2 are LNHDA and SQIVND (reference sequence). The rearrangement joins TRBV19 to TRBJ1-6; D unclear. The receptor's source is a woman aged 18-29 years in good health and CMV-seronegative. Sequenced material: PBMCs. In DNA form, the CDR3 reads TGTGCCAGTAGTCGTCAGGCTTATAATTCACCCCTCCACTTT. Amino acids: CASSRQAYNSPLHF.